A selection of T cell receptor beta chains follows, all from one sample in a study of metastatic and nonmetastatic thyroid tumors. TCRdb re-processed the PCR reads through MiXCR. The sample carries around 4,500 clones, 34% recorded once. The sample was adjacent normal tissue. The receptors stem from a male donor with papillary thyroid cancer or a benign thyroid nodule (not recorded which). Some clones in this sample may be carry-over from other donors' samples. The CDR3 runs from the conserved cysteine through the conserved F or W. D genes are given only for firm matches. Clone size, where shown, is once, few, many, or a class for clones that have expanded.

few	16	TRBV28	TRBD1	TRBJ1-4	TGTGCCAGCAGCTTAGGTGGACAGGGCTCTAATGAAAAACTGTTTTTT	CASSLGGQGSNEKLFF
NA	13	TRBV5-1	TRBD1	TRBJ1-2	TGCGCCAGCAGCCCGACAGGGTCGATCGGCTACACCTTC	CASSPTGSIGYTF
NA	14	TRBV11-2	NA	TRBJ2-1	TGTGCCAGCCTCCTGGAGCTCTCCTACAATGAGCAGTTCTTC	CASLLELSYNEQFF
few	12	TRBV19	NA	TRBJ2-1	TGTGCCAGTAGTATCGGGAACAATGAGCAGTTCTTC	CASSIGNNEQFF
few	17	TRBV7-8	TRBD2	TRBJ2-1	TGTGCCAGCAGCCCACGGAGGCTAGCGGGATCCTACAATGAGCAGTTCTTC	CASSPRRLAGSYNEQFF
few	14	TRBV6-1	TRBD1	TRBJ2-2	TGTGCCAGCAGTAGGGACAGGTTGACCGGGGAGCTGTTTTTT	CASSRDRLTGELFF
few	14	TRBV6-1	TRBD1	TRBJ1-3	TGTGCCAGCAGTGCCCGACAGGGGAGAAACACCATATATTTT	CASSARQGRNTIYF
NA	14	TRBV6-2/TRBV6-3	NA	TRBJ1-3	TGTGCCAGCAGTTACGACAGCTCTGGAAACACCATATATTTT	CASSYDSSGNTIYF
once	14	TRBV18	NA	TRBJ1-3	TGTGCCAGCTCTCAGGACAGCTCTGGAAACACCATATATTTT	CASSQDSSGNTIYF
NA	14	TRBV11-2	NA	TRBJ2-7	TGTGCCAGCAGCTCACGGACGGAAACCTACGAGCAGTACTTC	CASSSRTETYEQYF
medium-sized	13	TRBV20-1	NA	TRBJ1-4	TGCAGTGCTAGTACGTCTGGGGTTGAAAAACTGTTTTTT	CSASTSGVEKLFF
NA	16	TRBV5-1	NA	TRBJ2-3	TGCGCCAGCAGCTTGGGGGGGACAACTAGCACAGATACGCAGTATTTT	CASSLGGTTSTDTQYF
few	16	TRBV6-6	TRBD2	TRBJ2-5	TGTGCCAGCAGTTTATCTCGCGGGGGGCGGAGAGAGACCCAGTACTTC	CASSLSRGGRRETQYF
NA	14	TRBV7-8	NA	TRBJ1-3	TGTGCCAGCATCCCGGGGAGCTCTGGAAACACCATATATTTT	CASIPGSSGNTIYF
few	15	TRBV2	NA	TRBJ2-3	TGTGCCAGCATTCGGGATTTTGGAAGCACAGATACGCAGTATTTT	CASIRDFGSTDTQYF
NA	13	TRBV6-1	NA	TRBJ2-7	TGTGCCAGCAGTGAAAAGGCAGACTACGAGCAGTACTTC	CASSEKADYEQYF
NA	12	TRBV6-1	NA	TRBJ1-6	TGTGCCAGCAGAAGAGATAATTCACCCCTCCACTTT	CASRRDNSPLHF
few	12	TRBV28	NA	TRBJ1-1	TGTGCCAGCAGTTTATTCGACACTGAAGCTTTCTTT	CASSLFDTEAFF
few	14	TRBV28	NA	TRBJ2-7	TGTGCCAGCAGTCTCAACAGGGGACTCTACGAGCAGTACTTC	CASSLNRGLYEQYF
few	14	TRBV12-3/TRBV12-4	NA	TRBJ2-7	TGTGCCAGCAGTTGGGGACACACTCTGGGCGAGCAGTACTTC	CASSWGHTLGEQYF
medium-sized	14	TRBV11-2	TRBD1	TRBJ1-1	TGTGCCAGCAGCTTAGCCCAGGGGGCGACTGAAGCTTTCTTT	CASSLAQGATEAFF
few	15	TRBV7-9	TRBD1	TRBJ2-7	TGTGCCAGCAGCTTGGCCGTGGGGACAGGCTACGAGCAGTACTTC	CASSLAVGTGYEQYF
NA	16	TRBV11-2	TRBD2	TRBJ2-7	TGTGCCAGCAGCTTCCGGGGGGGCACCACTTTTGGGGAGCAGTACTTC	CASSFRGGTTFGEQYF
once	15	TRBV5-6	NA	TRBJ1-4	TGTGCCAGCAGCTTGGTTGGGGGGAGCGGTGAAAAACTGTTTTTT	CASSLVGGSGEKLFF
NA	14	TRBV7-3	TRBD1	TRBJ1-1	TGTGCCAGCAGCGTTACAGGGGGCGCCTTAGAAGCTTTCTTT	CASSVTGGALEAFF
NA	18	TRBV5-1	NA	TRBJ2-7	TGCGCCAGCAGCTTGGGCCCCCAAGACCGGGACACGTCGTACGAGCAGTACTTC	CASSLGPQDRDTSYEQYF
few	16	TRBV20-1	NA	TRBJ1-2	TGCAGTGCTGCCACGGGGGAGCAGGCCCTCAAGTGGGGCTACACCTTC	CSAATGEQALKWGYTF
NA	19	TRBV13	NA	TRBJ2-7	TGTGCCAGCAGCCCCTCTACGTTGCCGGCGGAGGAGCTAGTCTACGAGCAGTACTTC	CASSPSTLPAEELVYEQYF
NA	17	TRBV27	TRBD1	TRBJ1-2	TGTGCCAGCAGTTCGACGGGACAGGGGGCCTCCAACTATGGCTACACCTTC	CASSSTGQGASNYGYTF
NA	15	TRBV11-2	TRBD1	TRBJ2-3	TGTGCCAGCAGCTTGGGGGACAGGGACGCAGATACGCAGTATTTT	CASSLGDRDADTQYF
NA	13	TRBV5-8	NA	TRBJ2-3	TGTGCCAGCAGCTTACAACACACAGATACGCAGTATTTT	CASSLQHTDTQYF
NA	14	TRBV6-6	TRBD1	TRBJ1-2	TGTGCCAGCAGTTACTCTGGACAGGGGCATGGCTACACCTTC	CASSYSGQGHGYTF
NA	12	TRBV20-1	NA	TRBJ2-7	TGCAGTGCTCGACAGGACTCCTACGAGCAGTACTTC	CSARQDSYEQYF
medium-sized	14	TRBV19	NA	TRBJ1-4	TGTGCCAGTAGTATTACCCCGGGTCATGAAAAACTGTTTTTT	CASSITPGHEKLFF
NA	16	TRBV30	NA	TRBJ1-6	TGTGCCTGGAGTGTCCCAGGGACCGTGACTCATTCACCCCTCCACTTT	CAWSVPGTVTHSPLHF
medium-sized	16	TRBV4-2	TRBD1	TRBJ1-5	TGTGCCAGCAGCCAAGATTTTCGACAGGGGGGTCAGCCCCAGCATTTT	CASSQDFRQGGQPQHF
large	16	TRBV28	TRBD1	TRBJ1-2	TGTGCCAGCGGAACGTACCCAATGGACAGGGGCTATGGCTACACCTTC	CASGTYPMDRGYGYTF
medium-sized	14	TRBV7-9	NA	TRBJ2-5	TGTGCCAGCATCTTGGGGCCCAACCAAGAGACCCAGTACTTC	CASILGPNQETQYF
NA	19	TRBV28	TRBD2	TRBJ2-7	TGTGCCAGCAGTTTACGGGGACTAGCGGGAGGAACTAGCTACTACGAGCAGTACTTC	CASSLRGLAGGTSYYEQYF
many	11	TRBV5-4	NA	TRBJ2-7	TGTGTCAGCAGCTCGCGTACAGAGCAGTACTTC	CVSSSRTEQYF
NA	14	TRBV6-2/TRBV6-3	NA	TRBJ1-6	TGTGCCAGTAATATCTCTCCGGGAAATTCACCCCTCCACTTT	CASNISPGNSPLHF
few	14	TRBV6-1	NA	TRBJ1-2	TGTGCCAGCTTAAGTTGGGCAGGGGACTATGGCTACACCTTC	CASLSWAGDYGYTF
NA	17	TRBV11-2	NA	TRBJ2-3	TGTGCCAGCAGCTTAGGGGAACTCCTTACTAGCACAGATACGCAGTATTTT	CASSLGELLTSTDTQYF
large	15	TRBV27	NA	TRBJ2-3	TGTGCCAGCAGTCCACCTGAGTCTGGCACAGATACGCAGTATTTT	CASSPPESGTDTQYF
few	15	TRBV6-1	NA	TRBJ1-5	TGCGCCAGCAGTCGGCAGGGACATAGCAATCAGCCCCAGCATTTT	CASSRQGHSNQPQHF
medium-sized	14	TRBV7-9	NA	TRBJ1-6	TGTGCCAGCAGCCGAGGGACATGGCCTTCACCCCTCCACTTT	CASSRGTWPSPLHF
NA	13	TRBV19	NA	TRBJ1-1	TGTGCCAGTAGTATAAAGGGGACCACTGAAGCTTTCTTT	CASSIKGTTEAFF
few	15	TRBV5-5	TRBD2	TRBJ2-2	TGTGCCAGCAGCTTCGGGGGGGGTAACACCGGGGAGCTGTTTTTT	CASSFGGGNTGELFF
NA	14	TRBV12-3/TRBV12-4	NA	TRBJ2-1	TGTGCCAGCAGTTCCACCTTCATTGGGAATGAGCAGTTCTTC	CASSSTFIGNEQFF
medium-sized	15	TRBV6-4	TRBD2	TRBJ2-1	TGTGCCAGCAGTGACTTTGCGGGAGGGCCTGATGAGCAGTTCTTC	CASSDFAGGPDEQFF
NA	16	TRBV2	TRBD1	TRBJ2-1	TGTGCCAGCAGAGACTTGGACAGGCCAGGCTCTAATGAGCAGTTCTTC	CASRDLDRPGSNEQFF
NA	14	TRBV5-1	TRBD2	TRBJ2-7	TGCGCCAGCAGCTCGACTAGCGGGACCTACGAGCAGTACTTC	CASSSTSGTYEQYF
few	16	TRBV12-3/TRBV12-4	TRBD1	TRBJ1-2	TGTGCCAGCAGGACGTCAGGGGGCGCTGGCTTCTATGGCTACACGTTC	CASRTSGGAGFYGYTF
NA	15	TRBV11-1	TRBD2	TRBJ2-1	TGTGCCAGCAGCTTAGCTAGCGGGGGGCTGAATGAGCAGTTCTTC	CASSLASGGLNEQFF
medium-sized	17	TRBV3-1	NA	TRBJ2-1	TGTGCCAGCAGCCCCCCCCCCAAGACTGCTGGGGGCAATGAGCAGTTCTTC	CASSPPPKTAGGNEQFF